Shown below are 5 T cell receptor beta chains from a single sample sequenced in a study of Ad26.COV2.S vaccination and SARS-CoV-2 variants. Method: immunoSEQ multiplex PCR; TCRdb's copy keeps in-frame clones and lacks some. The table has roughly 140,000 clones, roughly 90% seen once. The material sequenced was peripheral blood, taken after recovery from COVID-19. The receptors were gathered from a human donor who had recovered from COVID-19.

The chain links TRBV25-1 to TRBJ2-6; tentative D call: TRBD1 (6 bases). CDR1 and CDR2 from the germline V gene are MGHDK and SYGVNS. This CDR3 region has 17 residues. V shed 1 base and J shed 0 bases, with 10 bases lying between them. CDR3 sequence reads: CASSESGTSSGANVLTF. The CDR3, as DNA: TGTGCCAGCAGTGAATCAGGGACAAGCTCTGGGGCCAACGTCCTGACTTTC.

This chain connects TRBV7-9 to TRBJ1-2, with D perhaps matching TRBD1 (5 bases). Per the germline V gene, CDR1 is SEHNR and CDR2 is FQNEAQ (reference sequence). Trimming stripped 5 bases from V and 6 bases from J, with 31 bases between. The CDR3 is 19 amino acids. The CDR3 nucleotides read TGTGCCAGCAGCCCCAGTACGTGGGGGGTTACGACCCGGCCCCATGGCTACACCTTC. Its translation is CASSPSTWGVTTRPHGYTF.

The chain joins TRBV5-6 to TRBJ1-3; unclear D gene. This CDR3 contains 14 residues. The germline CDR1 and CDR2 sequences are SGHDT and YYEEEE. Trimming stripped 5 bases from V and 0 bases from J, with 9 bases between. The CDR3 nucleotides are TGTGCCAGCAGAGACTCAGGCTCTGGAAACACCATATATTTT. Its protein is CASRDSGSGNTIYF.

The V and J genes are TRBV25-1 and TRBJ1-5; 7 positions agree with TRBD1. Per germline, CDR1 MGHDK and CDR2 SYGVNS. V shed 6 bases and J 4 bases; nucleotides not matched to a gene: 9. The CDR3 has 15 amino acids. The CDR3 sequence: CASSPAGTANQPQHF. The CDR3 bases are TGTGCCAGCAGCCCAGCGGGGACAGCAAATCAGCCCCAGCATTTT.

The chain recombines TRBV29-1 with TRBJ2-2, with D perhaps TRBD2 (5 bases). V was trimmed by 0 bases and J by 5 bases, leaving 13 bases between them. Germline-derived CDR1 and CDR2 are SQVTM and ANQGSEA. The length of the CDR3 is 15 residues. The CDR3 loop reads CSVEEAGVGTGELFF. The CDR3 DNA reads TGCAGCGTTGAAGAGGCCGGGGTAGGGACCGGGGAGCTGTTTTTT.